These 22 T cell receptor beta chains came from one sample sequenced in a study of CD8 T cells in Susac syndrome. The RNA, about 0.45 to 1 ug, was put through reverse transcription using random hexamers. TCRdb fed the immunoSEQ multiplex PCR reads into MiXCR, producing one record per CDR3 protein. The sample includes fewer than 150,000 distinct CDR3 sequences, about 96% of them seen just once. The specimen sequenced was CD4+ T cells from PBMCs. The origin of the receptors is a human donor in good health.

J is TRBJ2-7 and V is TRBV18, with 10 bases that match TRBD2. The V segment lost 3 bases and the J segment 5 bases; nucleotides outside the gene matches: 10. The length of the CDR3 is 16 residues. Germline lookup yields CDR1 KGHSH and CDR2 LQKENI. CDR3 nucleotides: TGTGCCAGCTCACCGGGGGTCCTAGCGGGAGTCCACGAGCAGTACTTC. It translates to CASSPGVLAGVHEQYF.

The V and J genes are TRBV21-1 and TRBJ2-5; TRBD2 is taken as the D call from the table, unchecked against the DNA. TRBV21-1 is an annotated pseudogene. This CDR3 contains 15 residues. The CDR3 DNA is TGTGCCAGCAGCAAATGGGAGAAGGGCCAAGAGACCCAGTACTTC. Amino acids: CASSKWEKGQETQYF.

This clonotype was recorded a few times. The CDR3, as DNA: TGTGCCAGCAGCGTAGGGACTAGCGGGAGGGCGACCTACGAGCAGTACTTC. Residues: CASSVGTSGRATYEQYF. The V gene is TRBV7-2, the J gene TRBJ2-7, with TRBD2 matching over 16 bases. J lost 2 bases, V lost 5 bases, and 6 bases had no gene match. CDR3 length: 17 amino acids. The germline V gene has CDR1 SGHTA and CDR2 FQGNSA.

The J gene is TRBJ2-4, the V gene TRBV2, with a weak D call TRBD1 (6 bases). V was trimmed by 2 bases and J by 0 bases, leaving 14 bases between them. The CDR3 has 17 residues. The germline CDR1 and CDR2 sequences are SNHLY and FYNNEI. CDR3 DNA: TGTGCCAGCAGTGAACATGGTCAGGGGCTAGCCAAAAACATTCAGTACTTC. Translating gives CASSEHGQGLAKNIQYF.

The V and J genes are TRBV28 and TRBJ2-5; no firm D call. Per germline, CDR1 MDHEN and CDR2 SYDVKM. This CDR3 region has 12 residues. V lost 4 bases to trimming and J lost 5 bases, with 8 bases between them. The CDR3 sequence is CASSSTRETQYF. CDR3 coding DNA: TGTGCCAGCAGTTCGACGAGGGAGACCCAGTACTTC.

This rearrangement joins TRBV12-3 or TRBV12-4 to TRBJ1-4; 8 positions agree with TRBD1. The CDR3 is 14 residues long. Trimming took 2 bases from V and 7 from J; bases not matched to a gene: 3. In nucleotides, the CDR3 is TGTGCCAGCAGTTTATCAGGGGGCACTGAAAAACTGTTTTTT. This encodes CASSLSGGTEKLFF.

The V call is TRBV19, the J call TRBJ1-2; the match to TRBD1 covers 7 bases. Germline CDR1 and CDR2: LNHDA and SQIVND (reference sequence). This CDR3 is 15 amino acids long. Unmatched junction bases numbered 11, after V lost 6 bases and J lost 4 bases. Here the CDR3 DNA reads TGTGCCAGTAGGGAGACAGGGCGGGGATTCTATGGCTACACCTTC. It encodes CASRETGRGFYGYTF.

This chain links TRBV5-5 with TRBJ1-5, with a tentative D call TRBD1 (6 bases). The CDR3 totals 17 residues. With 0 bases removed from V and 8 bases from J, the gap between germline ends came to 21 bases. Germline loops: CDR1 SGHKS, CDR2 YYEKEE (reference sequence). The CDR3 spells CASSLAGGIGPREPQHF. Written as DNA, the CDR3 is TGTGCCAGCAGCTTGGCCGGGGGCATCGGGCCCCGTGAGCCCCAGCATTTT.

V is TRBV29-1 and J is TRBJ2-7; 8 bases map to TRBD1. With 4 bases clipped from V and 6 bases from J, the junction kept 14 bases outside the gene matches. The CDR3 sequence is 15 residues long. Germline V gives CDR1 SQVTM, CDR2 ANQGSEA. CDR3: CSVGGAGTGPTEQYF. Here the CDR3 DNA reads TGCAGCGTTGGAGGGGCCGGGACAGGTCCCACCGAGCAGTACTTC.

This clonotype was recorded only once. The chain links TRBV3-1 to TRBJ2-1; tentatively, D is TRBD2 (7 bases). The CDR3 has 13 residues. V lost 5 bases, J lost 8 bases, and 13 bases lay in between. Germline V gene sequence: CDR1 LGHDT, CDR2 YNNKEL (reference sequence). CDR3 nucleotides: TGTGCCAGCAGCACACAGGGAGGGCATGAGCAGTTCTTC. This translates into CASSTQGGHEQFF.

This clonotype appeared once. The rearrangement links TRBV24-1 to TRBJ2-1; TRBD2 aligns across 7 bases. The trim removed 4 bases at V and 8 bases at J, leaving 10 bases unmatched. Germline assignment: CDR1 KGHDR and CDR2 SFDVKD. CDR3 size: 15 residues. The CDR3 sequence is CATSDPRRERDEQFF. The CDR3 bases are TGTGCCACCAGTGACCCTCGGCGGGAGAGGGATGAGCAGTTCTTC.

The chain carries TRBV7-9 and TRBJ1-5; no definite D call. Germline lookup yields CDR1 SEHNR and CDR2 FQNEAQ (reference sequence). Trimming took off 6 bases at V and 10 bases at J, with 13 bases between the two ends. There are 12 residues in the CDR3. The DNA for the CDR3 is TGTGCCAGCAGTCCCATCTCTAGTCCCCAGCATTTT. It translates to CASSPISSPQHF. Combining the CDR3 with reference TRBV7-9 and TRBJ1-5 gives the whole variable domain DTGVSQNPRHKITKRGQNVTFRCDPISEHNRLYWYRQTLGQGPEFLTYFQNEAQLEKSRLLSDRFSAERPKGSFSTLEIQRTEQGDSAMYLCASSPISSPQHFGDGTRLSIL.

The rearrangement uses TRBV2 and TRBJ1-1, with 8 positions matching TRBD1. CDR1 is SNHLY and CDR2 is FYNNEI in the germline V gene. The trim removed 6 bases at V and 7 bases at J, leaving 10 bases unmatched. This CDR3 spans 14 amino acids. The DNA for the CDR3 is TGTGCCAGCAGGACAGGGGTTAAGCCGGGTGAAGCTTTCTTT. Translation gives CASRTGVKPGEAFF.

V and J are TRBV29-1 and TRBJ2-1, with 8 bases that match TRBD1. The V gene end was trimmed by 8 bases and the J gene end by 7 bases; junction bases not matched to a gene: 7. This CDR3 comprises 12 residues. CDR1 and CDR2 (germline): SQVTM, ANQGSEA. As DNA, the CDR3 is TGCAGCACCACCGGACAGGGTAATGAGCAGTTCTTC. Its protein is CSTTGQGNEQFF.

J is TRBJ1-1 and V is TRBV29-1, with D uncertain. Trimming left V 0 bases short and J 6 bases short, with 11 bases between. Germline-derived CDR1 and CDR2 are SQVTM and ANQGSEA. The CDR3 is 13 amino acids. CDR3 DNA: TGCAGCGTTGAAGAGAGTGGACCCTCTGAAGCTTTCTTT. Translated, it gives CSVEESGPSEAFF.

The V call is TRBV7-9, the J call TRBJ2-7; 10 bases align to TRBD1. CDR3 length equals 14 residues. CDR1 is SEHNR, CDR2 FQNEAQ, per germline (reference sequence). The ends lost 8 bases at V and 9 bases at J; junction bases unmatched: 13. CDR3 loop: CASSFPGTGDGQYF. CDR3 nucleotides: TGTGCCAGCTCTTTCCCCGGGACAGGGGACGGGCAGTACTTC.

CDR3 sequence reads: CASSYGPGTYNEQFF. CDR3 coding DNA: TGTGCCAGCAGTTACGGGCCGGGAACCTACAATGAGCAGTTCTTC. This chain connects TRBV6-2 or TRBV6-3 to TRBJ2-1, with a tentative D call TRBD2 (5 bases). Germline V gene data show CDR1 as MNHEY and CDR2 as SVGEGT. Trimming shortened V by 2 bases and J by 2 bases, and 10 bases separated the two germline ends. CDR3 length equals 15 residues.

This clonotype is a singleton in its sample. CDR3 in amino acids: CSATGRRGTGELFF. Written as DNA, the CDR3 is TGCAGCGCTACAGGGCGCCGAGGCACCGGGGAGCTGTTTTTT. The chain links TRBV29-1 to TRBJ2-2, with a weak D call TRBD1 (6 bases). This CDR3 has 14 residues. Trimming took 7 bases from V and 4 from J, leaving 16 bases between them. Germline CDR1 and CDR2: SQVTM and ANQGSEA.

The chain employs TRBV3-1 and TRBJ2-1; D perhaps matches TRBD2 (6 bases). The V and J ends lost 3 bases and 2 bases respectively, with 14 bases between them. Germline V CDR1 and CDR2: LGHDT, YNNKEL (reference sequence). CDR3 length: 16 residues. The CDR3 loop reads CASSHLAGLTYNEQFF. CDR3 bases: TGTGCCAGCAGCCACCTGGCGGGACTCACCTACAATGAGCAGTTCTTC.

The V call is TRBV28, the J call TRBJ2-7; D call uncertain. Germline loops: CDR1 MDHEN, CDR2 SYDVKM. The CDR3 is made up of 15 amino acids. V was trimmed by 2 bases and J by 5 bases, leaving 16 bases between them. The CDR3 region has the DNA TGTGCCAGCAGTTTAACAATACCGGTCCGGGACGAGCAGTACTTC. It codes for CASSLTIPVRDEQYF.

The chain employs TRBV3-1 and TRBJ2-7, with D possibly being TRBD2 (5 bases). The CDR3 is made up of 11 amino acids. From germline, CDR1 is LGHDT and CDR2 YNNKEL (reference sequence). Trimming took off 5 bases at V and 7 bases at J, with 9 bases between the two ends. The CDR3 here is CASSWTGEQYF. CDR3 sequence (DNA): TGTGCCAGCAGCTGGACGGGGGAGCAGTACTTC.

The chain uses TRBV6-1 and TRBJ2-2, with 8 bases matching TRBD1. CDR3 length equals 15 residues. The V segment lost 6 bases and the J segment 1 base; nucleotides outside the gene matches: 4. Germline V gene sequence: CDR1 MNHNS, CDR2 SASEGT. Here the CDR3 reads CASSLGQGNTGELFF. In nucleotides, the CDR3 is TGTGCCAGCAGCCTAGGACAGGGGAACACCGGGGAGCTGTTTTTT.